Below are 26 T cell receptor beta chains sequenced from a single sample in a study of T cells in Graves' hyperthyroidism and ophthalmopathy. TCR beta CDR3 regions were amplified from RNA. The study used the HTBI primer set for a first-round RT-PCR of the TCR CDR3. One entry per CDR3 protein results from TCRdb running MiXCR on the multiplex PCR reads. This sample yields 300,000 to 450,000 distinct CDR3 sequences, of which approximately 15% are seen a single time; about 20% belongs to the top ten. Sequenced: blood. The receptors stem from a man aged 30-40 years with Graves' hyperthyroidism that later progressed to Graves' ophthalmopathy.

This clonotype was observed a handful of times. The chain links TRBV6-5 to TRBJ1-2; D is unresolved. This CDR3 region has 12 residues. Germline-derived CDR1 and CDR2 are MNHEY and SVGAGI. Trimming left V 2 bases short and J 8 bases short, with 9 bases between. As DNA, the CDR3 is TGTGCCAGCAGTTACGACGGAAGGGGCTACACCTTC. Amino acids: CASSYDGRGYTF.

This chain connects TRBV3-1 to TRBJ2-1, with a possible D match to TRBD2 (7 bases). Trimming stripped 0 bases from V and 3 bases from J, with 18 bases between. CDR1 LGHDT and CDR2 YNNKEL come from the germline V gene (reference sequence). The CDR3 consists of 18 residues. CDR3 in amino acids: CASSQDPLRGPIYNEQFF. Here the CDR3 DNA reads TGTGCCAGCAGCCAAGATCCTTTGCGGGGGCCTATCTACAATGAGCAGTTCTTC.

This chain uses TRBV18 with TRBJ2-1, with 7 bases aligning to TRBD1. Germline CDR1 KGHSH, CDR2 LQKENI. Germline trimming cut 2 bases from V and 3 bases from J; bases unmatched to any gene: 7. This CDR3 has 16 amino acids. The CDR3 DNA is TGTGCCAGCTCACCAGATGACAGGGTTAACTACAATGAGCAGTTCTTC. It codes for CASSPDDRVNYNEQFF. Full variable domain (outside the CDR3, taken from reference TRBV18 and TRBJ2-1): NAGVMQNPRHLVRRRGQEARLRCSPMKGHSHVYWYRQLPEEGLKFMVYLQKENIIDESGMPKERFSAEFPKEGPSILRIQQVVRGDSAAYFCASSPDDRVNYNEQFFGPGTRLTVL.

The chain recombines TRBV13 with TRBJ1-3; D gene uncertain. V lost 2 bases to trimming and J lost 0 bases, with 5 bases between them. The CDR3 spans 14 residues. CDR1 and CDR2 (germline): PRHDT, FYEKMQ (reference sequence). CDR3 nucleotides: TGTGCCAGCAGCTTACGCAACTCTGGAAACACCATATATTTT. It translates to CASSLRNSGNTIYF.

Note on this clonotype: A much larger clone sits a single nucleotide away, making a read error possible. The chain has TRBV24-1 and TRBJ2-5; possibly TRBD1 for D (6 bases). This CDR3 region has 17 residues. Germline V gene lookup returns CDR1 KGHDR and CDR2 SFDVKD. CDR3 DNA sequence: TGTACCACCAGTGATTTATCTTCGTCTGGGGGCTTTGAGACCCAGTACTTC. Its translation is CTTSDLSSSGGFETQYF.

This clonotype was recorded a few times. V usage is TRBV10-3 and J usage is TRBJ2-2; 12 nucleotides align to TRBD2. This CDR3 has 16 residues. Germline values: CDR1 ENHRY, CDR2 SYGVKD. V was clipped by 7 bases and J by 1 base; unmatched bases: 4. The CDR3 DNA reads TGTGCCATCAAACCGGGACTAGCGGGGAACACCGGGGAGCTGTTTTTT. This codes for CAIKPGLAGNTGELFF.

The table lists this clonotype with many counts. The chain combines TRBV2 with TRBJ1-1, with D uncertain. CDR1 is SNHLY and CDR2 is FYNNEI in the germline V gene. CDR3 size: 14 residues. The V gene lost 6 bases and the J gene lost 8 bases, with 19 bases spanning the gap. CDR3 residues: CASRGLTGGLEAFF. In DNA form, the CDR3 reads TGTGCCAGCAGAGGACTAACTGGAGGGTTAGAAGCTTTCTTT. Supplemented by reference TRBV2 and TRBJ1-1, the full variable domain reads EPEVTQTPSHQVTQMGQEVILRCVPISNHLYFYWYRQILGQKVEFLVSFYNNEISEKSEIFDDQFSVERPDGSNFTLKIRSTKLEDSAMYFCASRGLTGGLEAFFGQGTRLTVV.

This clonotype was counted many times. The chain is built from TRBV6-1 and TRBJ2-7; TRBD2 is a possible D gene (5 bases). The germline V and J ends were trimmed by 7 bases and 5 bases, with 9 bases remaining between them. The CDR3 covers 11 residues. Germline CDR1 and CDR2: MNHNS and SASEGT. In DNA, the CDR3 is TGTGCCAGCATTGACGGGAACGAGCAGTACTTC. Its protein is CASIDGNEQYF.

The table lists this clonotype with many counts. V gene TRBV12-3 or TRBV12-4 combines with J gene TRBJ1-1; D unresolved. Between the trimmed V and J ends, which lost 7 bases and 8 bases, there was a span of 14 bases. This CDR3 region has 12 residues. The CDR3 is CASITGVGEAFF. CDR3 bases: TGTGCCAGCATCACCGGCGTGGGCGAAGCTTTCTTT.

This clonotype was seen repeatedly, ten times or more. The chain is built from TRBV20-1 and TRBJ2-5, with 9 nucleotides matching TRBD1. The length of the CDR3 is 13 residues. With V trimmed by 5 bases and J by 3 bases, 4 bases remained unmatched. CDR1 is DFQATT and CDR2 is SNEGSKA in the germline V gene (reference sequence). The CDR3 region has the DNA TGCAGTGCTGCCGGGACAGGGAAAGAGACCCAGTACTTC. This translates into CSAAGTGKETQYF.

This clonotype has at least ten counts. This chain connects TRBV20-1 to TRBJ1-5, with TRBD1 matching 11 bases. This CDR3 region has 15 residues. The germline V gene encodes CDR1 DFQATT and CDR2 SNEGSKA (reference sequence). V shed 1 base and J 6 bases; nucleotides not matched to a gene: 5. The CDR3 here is CSARAGGTGGQPQHF. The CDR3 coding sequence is TGCAGTGCTAGAGCCGGGGGGACAGGGGGTCAGCCCCAGCATTTT.

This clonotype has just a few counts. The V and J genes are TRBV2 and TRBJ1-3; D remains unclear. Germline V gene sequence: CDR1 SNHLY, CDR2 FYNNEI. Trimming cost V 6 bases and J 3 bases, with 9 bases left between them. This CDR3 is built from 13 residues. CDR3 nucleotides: TGTGCCAGCAGCACATCCGTTGGAAACACCATATATTTT. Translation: CASSTSVGNTIYF.

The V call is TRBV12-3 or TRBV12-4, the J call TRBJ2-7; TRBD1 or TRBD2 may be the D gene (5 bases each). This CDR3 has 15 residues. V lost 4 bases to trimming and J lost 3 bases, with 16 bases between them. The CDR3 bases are TGTGCCAGCAGTTCCGGGACCGACCGAGACTACGAGCAGTACTTC. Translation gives CASSSGTDRDYEQYF.

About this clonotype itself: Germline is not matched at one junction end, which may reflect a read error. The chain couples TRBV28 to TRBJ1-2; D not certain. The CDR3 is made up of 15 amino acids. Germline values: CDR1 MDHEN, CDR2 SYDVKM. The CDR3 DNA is TGTGCCGGCAGTTTGGCAGGCGGCGTGGGCTATGGCTACACCTTC. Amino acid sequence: CAGSLAGGVGYGYTF.

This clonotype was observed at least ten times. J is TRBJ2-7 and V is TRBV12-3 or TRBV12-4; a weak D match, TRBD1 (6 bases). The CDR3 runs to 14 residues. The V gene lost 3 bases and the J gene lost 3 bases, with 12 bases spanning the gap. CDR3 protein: CASSFSRGNYEQYF. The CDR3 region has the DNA TGTGCCAGCAGTTTTTCCAGGGGTAACTACGAGCAGTACTTC.

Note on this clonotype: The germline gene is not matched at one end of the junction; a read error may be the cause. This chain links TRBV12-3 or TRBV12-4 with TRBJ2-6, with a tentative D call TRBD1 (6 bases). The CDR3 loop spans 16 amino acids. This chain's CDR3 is CASVVVRGFGANVLTF. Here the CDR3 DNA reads TGTGCCAGTGTTGTTGTCAGGGGTTTTGGGGCTAACGTCCTGACTTTC.

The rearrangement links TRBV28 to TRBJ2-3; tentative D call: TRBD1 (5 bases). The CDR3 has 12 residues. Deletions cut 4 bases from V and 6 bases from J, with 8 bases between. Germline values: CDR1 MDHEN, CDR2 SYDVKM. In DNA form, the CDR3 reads TGTGCCAGCAGTTGGGGCGGTGATACGCAGTATTTT. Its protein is CASSWGGDTQYF.

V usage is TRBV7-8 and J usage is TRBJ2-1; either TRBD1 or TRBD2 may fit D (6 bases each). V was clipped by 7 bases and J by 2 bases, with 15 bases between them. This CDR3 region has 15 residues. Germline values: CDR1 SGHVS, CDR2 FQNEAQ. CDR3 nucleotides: TGTGCCAGCACTAGAAGAGGGGGGACCTACAATGAGCAGTTCTTC. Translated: CASTRRGGTYNEQFF.

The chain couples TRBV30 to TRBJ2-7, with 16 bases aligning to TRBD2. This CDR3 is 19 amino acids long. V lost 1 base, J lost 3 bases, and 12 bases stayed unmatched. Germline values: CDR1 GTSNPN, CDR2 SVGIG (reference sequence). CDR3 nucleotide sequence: TGTGCCTGGAGTGGGGCCCCCACGGGACTAGCGGGGGGGGTCTACGAGCAGTACTTC. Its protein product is CAWSGAPTGLAGGVYEQYF.

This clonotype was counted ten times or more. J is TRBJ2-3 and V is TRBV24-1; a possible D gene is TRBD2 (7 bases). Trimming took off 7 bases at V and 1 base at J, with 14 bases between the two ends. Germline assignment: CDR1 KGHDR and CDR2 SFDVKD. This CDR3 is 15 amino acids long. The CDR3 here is CATSDGGQGTDTQYF. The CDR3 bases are TGTGCCACCAGCGACGGGGGGCAGGGCACAGATACGCAGTATTTT.

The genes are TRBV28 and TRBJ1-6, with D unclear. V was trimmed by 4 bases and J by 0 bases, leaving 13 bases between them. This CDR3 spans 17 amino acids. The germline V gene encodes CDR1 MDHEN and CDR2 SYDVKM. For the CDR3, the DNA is TGTGCCAGCAGTTCGTTAGGGATGAGCTCCTATAATTCACCCCTCCACTTT. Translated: CASSSLGMSSYNSPLHF.

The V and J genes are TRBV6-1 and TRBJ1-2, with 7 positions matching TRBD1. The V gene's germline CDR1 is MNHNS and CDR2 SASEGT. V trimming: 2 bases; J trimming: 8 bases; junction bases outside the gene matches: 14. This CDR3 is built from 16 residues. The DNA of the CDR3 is TGTGCCAGCAGTGAATTGGGGCCGACAGGGCCGGGGGGCTACACCTTC. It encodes CASSELGPTGPGGYTF.

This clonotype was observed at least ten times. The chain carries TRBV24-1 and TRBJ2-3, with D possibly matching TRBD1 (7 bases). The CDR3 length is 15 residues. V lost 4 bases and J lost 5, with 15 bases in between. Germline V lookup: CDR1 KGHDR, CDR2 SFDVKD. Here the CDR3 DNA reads TGTGCCACCAGTGACCTGGACAGGAGGGGAGATACGCAGTATTTT. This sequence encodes CATSDLDRRGDTQYF.

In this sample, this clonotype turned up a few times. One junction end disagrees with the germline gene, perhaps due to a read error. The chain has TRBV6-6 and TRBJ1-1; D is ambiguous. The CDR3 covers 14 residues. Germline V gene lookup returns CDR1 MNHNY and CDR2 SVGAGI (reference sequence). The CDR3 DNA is TGTGCCAGCAGTTACGAAGGGTTTCACACCGAAGCTTTCTTT. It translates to CASSYEGFHTEAFF.

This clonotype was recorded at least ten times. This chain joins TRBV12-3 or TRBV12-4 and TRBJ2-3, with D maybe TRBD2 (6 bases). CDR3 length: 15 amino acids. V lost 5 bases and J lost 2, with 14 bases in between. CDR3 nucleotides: TGTGCCAGCAGTCCTACGCGGGACTTCACAGATACGCAGTATTTT. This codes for CASSPTRDFTDTQYF.

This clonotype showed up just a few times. CDR3 residues: CASSLLSGEAYEQYF. The CDR3 DNA reads TGCGCCAGCAGCTTGCTTTCAGGGGAAGCCTACGAGCAGTACTTC. The chain couples TRBV5-1 to TRBJ2-7, with D tentatively TRBD1 (6 bases). The CDR3 spans 15 residues. V dropped 1 base and J dropped 2 bases, with 13 bases sitting between them. Germline assignment: CDR1 SGHRS and CDR2 YFSETQ.